These T cell receptor beta chains were read from a single sample in a study of T cells in Graves' hyperthyroidism and ophthalmopathy. One entry per CDR3 protein results from TCRdb running MiXCR on the multiplex PCR reads. The sample holds around 480,000 distinct CDR3 sequences; 13% to 15% are singletons and the top ten take less than 20%. The specimen sequenced was blood. Receptors were obtained from a woman aged 18-29 years with Graves' hyperthyroidism. The CDR3 runs from the conserved cysteine through the conserved F or W. Fields, in order: J gene, V gene, CDR3 protein.

J gene: TRBJ1-5; V gene: TRBV12-3/TRBV12-4; CDR3 protein: CASSPRSGYQPQHF
J gene: TRBJ2-1; V gene: TRBV27; CDR3 protein: CASSLSLRGGNEQFF
J gene: TRBJ2-1; V gene: TRBV24-1; CDR3 protein: CATSDFGGGEHEQFF
J gene: TRBJ2-7; V gene: TRBV30; CDR3 protein: CAWSETGDDEQYF
J gene: TRBJ2-1; V gene: TRBV11-3; CDR3 protein: CASSRTIGTGVQFF
J gene: TRBJ2-5; V gene: TRBV15; CDR3 protein: CATRDGGLETQYF
J gene: TRBJ2-1; V gene: TRBV19; CDR3 protein: CASSIRLAGGEQFF
J gene: TRBJ2-3; V gene: TRBV20-1; CDR3 protein: CSARDWGQGFADTQYF
J gene: TRBJ2-1; V gene: TRBV9; CDR3 protein: CASSVASAGGWNEQFF
J gene: TRBJ2-1; V gene: TRBV30; CDR3 protein: CAWRGSYNEQFF
J gene: TRBJ2-1; V gene: TRBV5-1; CDR3 protein: CASSLADAGMNNEQFF
J gene: TRBJ1-2; V gene: TRBV11-2; CDR3 protein: CASSLGRGLESYTF
J gene: TRBJ1-1; V gene: TRBV19; CDR3 protein: CATQVGSYSEAFF
J gene: TRBJ2-7; V gene: TRBV19; CDR3 protein: CASSPGLAGGPREQYF
J gene: TRBJ1-2; V gene: TRBV6-2/TRBV6-3; CDR3 protein: CASSSLPRDYGYTF
J gene: TRBJ2-1; V gene: TRBV11-2; CDR3 protein: CASSLLGTGGQFF
J gene: TRBJ2-3; V gene: TRBV20-1; CDR3 protein: CSARTSGSGTDTQYF
J gene: TRBJ1-1; V gene: TRBV11-3; CDR3 protein: CASSLEAGTEAFF
J gene: TRBJ2-2; V gene: TRBV9; CDR3 protein: CAGSQGVQRSEPGELFF
J gene: TRBJ2-2; V gene: TRBV6-2/TRBV6-3; CDR3 protein: CASSLGLAGGLSTGELFF
J gene: TRBJ1-1; V gene: TRBV30; CDR3 protein: CAWSVDSVTAFF
J gene: TRBJ2-1; V gene: TRBV3-1; CDR3 protein: CASSQGSGRAYEQFF
J gene: TRBJ1-1; V gene: TRBV2; CDR3 protein: CASRTISGLFSTEAFF
J gene: TRBJ2-7; V gene: TRBV10-1; CDR3 protein: CASSEVPTGAQYF
J gene: TRBJ2-1; V gene: TRBV4-1; CDR3 protein: CASSQETGSRDEQFF
J gene: TRBJ2-1; V gene: TRBV7-8; CDR3 protein: CASSLGAGAGQYEQFF
J gene: TRBJ1-1; V gene: TRBV12-3/TRBV12-4; CDR3 protein: CASRPKGNMNTEAFF
J gene: TRBJ2-5; V gene: TRBV20-1; CDR3 protein: CSARGGGETQYF
J gene: TRBJ2-3; V gene: TRBV5-4; CDR3 protein: CASSLATSGITDTQYF
J gene: TRBJ1-1; V gene: TRBV11-2; CDR3 protein: CASSIQGHTEAFF
J gene: TRBJ1-1; V gene: TRBV4-2; CDR3 protein: CASREEANTEAFF
J gene: TRBJ2-2; V gene: TRBV11-3; CDR3 protein: CASSLDIPGELFF
J gene: TRBJ1-1; V gene: TRBV7-8; CDR3 protein: CASSFEGVNTEAFF
J gene: TRBJ1-2; V gene: TRBV20-1; CDR3 protein: CSAGTGNANYGYTF
J gene: TRBJ1-2; V gene: TRBV12-3/TRBV12-4; CDR3 protein: CASSQGQTVYGYTF
J gene: TRBJ2-3; V gene: TRBV3-1; CDR3 protein: CASSHQGQGLTDTQYF
J gene: TRBJ1-1; V gene: TRBV12-3/TRBV12-4; CDR3 protein: CASSLRGAGRTEAFF
J gene: TRBJ2-5; V gene: TRBV20-1; CDR3 protein: CSAEHPWFQETQYF
J gene: TRBJ2-2; V gene: TRBV19; CDR3 protein: CASSIPGRWRTGELFF
J gene: TRBJ2-5; V gene: TRBV28; CDR3 protein: CASSSITQETQYF
J gene: TRBJ2-1; V gene: TRBV12-3/TRBV12-4; CDR3 protein: CASSPRVRVLRGSHEQFF
J gene: TRBJ2-2; V gene: TRBV2; CDR3 protein: CASSELRTGGTGELFF
J gene: TRBJ2-1; V gene: TRBV5-1; CDR3 protein: CASSFRPVNEQFF
J gene: TRBJ2-1; V gene: TRBV24-1; CDR3 protein: CATSDLSGKFNEQFF
J gene: TRBJ2-2; V gene: TRBV7-8; CDR3 protein: CASSPPGLLNTGELFF
J gene: TRBJ1-1; V gene: TRBV12-3/TRBV12-4; CDR3 protein: CASSPGTGGVADTEAFF